What follows are 9 T cell receptor beta chains derived from one specimen sequenced in a study of CD8+CD57+ T cells in acquired aplastic anemia. Investigators profiled TCR beta VDJ and CDR3 from genomic DNA template. TCRdb re-derived calls from the reads in MiXCR, one entry per CDR3 protein. The table records about 270,000 distinct CDR3 sequences, approximately 82% of them present only once. The patients chosen for sequencing had shown expansion of CD8+CD57+ cells (detected by flow cytometry). Sequencing used sorted CD4+, CD8+, or CD8+CD57+ T cells (not recorded which) from PBMCs. These receptors originate from a human donor with aplastic anemia.

V and J are TRBV7-6 and TRBJ1-1; maybe TRBD1 (5 bases). Looked up from germline, CDR1 is SGHVS and CDR2 is FNYEAQ. V lost 4 bases, J lost 2 bases, and 11 bases lay in between. The CDR3 runs 14 residues. DNA of the CDR3: TGTGCCAGCAGCTCACTCGGGGCCAACACTGAAGCTTTCTTT. This codes for CASSSLGANTEAFF.

This chain uses TRBV7-8 with TRBJ2-7; D possibly matches TRBD1 or TRBD2 (5 bases each). The CDR3 is 18 residues long. V was pared by 2 bases and J by 3 bases, with 23 bases between. The germline V gene has CDR1 SGHVS and CDR2 FQNEAQ. In DNA form, the CDR3 reads TGTGCCAGCAGCTTACAGGGAGACGCCGAAACCCTTTACTACGAGCAGTACGTC. Its protein is CASSLQGDAETLYYEQYV.

The CDR3 spells CASSLCNQRQHTRYF. CDR3 nucleotide sequence: TGTGCCAGCAGCTTATGCAATCAGCGCCAGCATACTCGGTACTTC. The chain combines TRBV7-9 with TRBJ2-5; D is ambiguous. This CDR3 comprises 15 residues. Germline CDR1 is SEHNR and CDR2 is FQNEAQ (reference sequence). Trimming pared 2 bases from V and 13 bases from J, leaving 23 bases between.

This clonotype appeared once. The chain employs TRBV7-3 and TRBJ2-7, with D possibly being TRBD1 or TRBD2 (7 bases each). Germline V CDR1 and CDR2: SGHTA, FQGTGA. The V gene lost 3 bases and the J gene lost 1 base, with 22 bases spanning the gap. This CDR3 contains 18 residues. The CDR3 nucleotides are TGTGCCAGCAGCTTTCATCCAAGCGGGACAGATCTTTCCTACGAGCAGTACGTC. Amino acids: CASSFHPSGTDLSYEQYV.

This clonotype has a single count. V and J are TRBV20-1 and TRBJ1-1; 7 positions match TRBD1. Trimming took 2 bases from V and 2 from J; bases not matched to a gene: 11. Per the germline V gene, CDR1 is DFQATT and CDR2 is SNEGSKA (reference sequence). CDR3 size: 16 residues. The CDR3 sequence is CSARPTDRARNTEAFF. Written as DNA, the CDR3 is TGCAGTGCTAGACCCACCGACAGGGCGAGAAACACTGAAGCTTTCTTT.

Note on this clonotype: An end of the junction does not agree with germline; a read error may underlie this. The chain joins TRBV24-1 to TRBJ2-1, with no clear D. Germline values: CDR1 KGHDR, CDR2 SFDVKD. This CDR3 is built from 14 residues. The CDR3 DNA reads as TGTGCCACCAGTAACAAGGGAAGTGGGGATGAGCAGCTCTTC. Protein sequence: CATSNKGSGDEQLF.

Concerning this clonotype: One end of the junction is discordant with germline, which a read error may explain. The chain joins TRBV7-3 to TRBJ1-2; D unclear. CDR3 size: 15 residues. From germline, CDR1 is SGHTA and CDR2 FQGTGA. The CDR3 protein is CASSLTADADYDYTF. CDR3 nucleotide sequence: TGTGCCAGCTCCTTAACAGCGGACGCCGATTATGACTACACCTTC.

The V and J genes are TRBV11-2 and TRBJ1-1, with D unresolved. The V end lost 4 bases, the J end lost 3 bases, and 12 bases lay between the germline ends. The germline V gene encodes CDR1 SGHAT and CDR2 FQNNGV. The CDR3 contains 14 residues. The CDR3 region is CASSWELTDTEAFF. The CDR3 DNA sequence: TGTGCCAGCAGCTGGGAACTAACGGACACTGAAGCTTTCTTT.

About this clonotype itself: Relative to the germline gene, one junction end is altered; a read error may explain this. The chain has TRBV7-8 and TRBJ2-1; 7 bases map to TRBD2. CDR3 length equals 16 residues. Germline loops: CDR1 SGHVS, CDR2 FQNEAQ. CDR3 sequence (DNA): TGTGCCAGCAGCCCTGGGGGGGAAAACGGCCAGGATGACCAGTTCTTC. Amino acid sequence: CASSPGGENGQDDQFF.